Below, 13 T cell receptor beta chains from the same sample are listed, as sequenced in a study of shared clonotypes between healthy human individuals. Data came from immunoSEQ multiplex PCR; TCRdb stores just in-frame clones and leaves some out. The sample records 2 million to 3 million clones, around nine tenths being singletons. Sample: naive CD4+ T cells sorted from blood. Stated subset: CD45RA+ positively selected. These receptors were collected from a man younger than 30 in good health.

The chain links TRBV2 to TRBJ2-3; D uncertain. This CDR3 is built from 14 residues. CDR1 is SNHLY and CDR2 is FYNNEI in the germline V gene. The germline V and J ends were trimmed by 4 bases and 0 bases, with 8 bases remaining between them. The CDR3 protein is CASSGVSSTDTQYF. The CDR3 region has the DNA TGTGCCAGCAGTGGGGTCAGTAGCACAGATACGCAGTATTTT.

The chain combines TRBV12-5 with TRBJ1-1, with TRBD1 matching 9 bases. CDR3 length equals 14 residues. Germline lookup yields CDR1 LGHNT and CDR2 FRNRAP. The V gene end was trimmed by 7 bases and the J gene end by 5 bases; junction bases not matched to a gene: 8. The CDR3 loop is CASAPTGGRTEAFF. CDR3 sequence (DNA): TGTGCTAGTGCTCCCACAGGGGGCAGAACTGAAGCTTTCTTT.

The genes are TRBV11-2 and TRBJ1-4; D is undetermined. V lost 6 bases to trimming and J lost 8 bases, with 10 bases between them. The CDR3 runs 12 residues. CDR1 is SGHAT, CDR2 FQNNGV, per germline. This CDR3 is CASSPLGEKLFF. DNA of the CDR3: TGTGCCAGCAGTCCACTGGGAGAAAAACTGTTTTTT.

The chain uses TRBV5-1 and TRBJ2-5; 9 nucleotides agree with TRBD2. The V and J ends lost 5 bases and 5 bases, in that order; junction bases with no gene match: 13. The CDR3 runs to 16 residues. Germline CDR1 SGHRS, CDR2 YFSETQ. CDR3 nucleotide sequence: TGCGCCAGCAGTCCCTCCCCTAGCGGGGTAGGGGAGACCCAGTACTTC. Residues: CASSPSPSGVGETQYF.

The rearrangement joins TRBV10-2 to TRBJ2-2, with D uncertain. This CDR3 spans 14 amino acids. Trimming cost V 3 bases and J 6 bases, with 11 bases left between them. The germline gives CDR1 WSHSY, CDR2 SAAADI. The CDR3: CASSERVAPGELFF. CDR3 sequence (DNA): TGCGCCAGCAGTGAAAGGGTTGCACCCGGGGAGCTGTTTTTT.

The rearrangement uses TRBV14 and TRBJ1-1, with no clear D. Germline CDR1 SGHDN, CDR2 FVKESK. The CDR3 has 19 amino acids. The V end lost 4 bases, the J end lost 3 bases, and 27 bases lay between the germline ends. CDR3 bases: TGTGCCAGCAGCCGCCCCCTTCAGAGAGCCGGATATTTGGACACTGAAGCTTTCTTT. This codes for CASSRPLQRAGYLDTEAFF.

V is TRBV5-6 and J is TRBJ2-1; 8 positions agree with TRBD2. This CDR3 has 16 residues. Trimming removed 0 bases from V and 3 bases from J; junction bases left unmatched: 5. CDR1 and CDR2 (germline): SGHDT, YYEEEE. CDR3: CASSLAVGRVYNEQFF. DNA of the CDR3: TGTGCCAGCAGCTTGGCCGTCGGGAGGGTCTACAATGAGCAGTTCTTC.

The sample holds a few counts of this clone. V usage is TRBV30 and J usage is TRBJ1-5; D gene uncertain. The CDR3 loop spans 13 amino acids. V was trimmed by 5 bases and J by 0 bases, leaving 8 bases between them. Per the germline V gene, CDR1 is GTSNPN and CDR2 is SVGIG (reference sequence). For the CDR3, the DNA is TGTGCCTGGGGAGAAGATAGCAATCAGCCCCAGCATTTT. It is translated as CAWGEDSNQPQHF.

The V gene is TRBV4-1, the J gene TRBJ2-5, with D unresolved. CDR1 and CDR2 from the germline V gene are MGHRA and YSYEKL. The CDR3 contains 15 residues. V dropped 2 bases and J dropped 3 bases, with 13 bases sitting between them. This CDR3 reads CASSQWRTEEETQYF. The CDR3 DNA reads TGCGCCAGCAGCCAATGGAGAACAGAGGAAGAGACCCAGTACTTC.

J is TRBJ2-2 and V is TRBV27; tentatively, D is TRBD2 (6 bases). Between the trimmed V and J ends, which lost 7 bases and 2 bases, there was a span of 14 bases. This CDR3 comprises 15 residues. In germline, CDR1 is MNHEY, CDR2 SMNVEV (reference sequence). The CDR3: CASTRRRENTGELFF. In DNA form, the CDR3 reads TGTGCCAGCACCCGGCGGAGGGAAAACACCGGGGAGCTGTTTTTT.

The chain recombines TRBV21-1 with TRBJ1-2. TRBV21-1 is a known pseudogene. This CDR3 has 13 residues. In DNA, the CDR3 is TGTGCCAGCAGCAAATATGGGACGTATGGCTACACCTTC. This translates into CASSKYGTYGYTF.

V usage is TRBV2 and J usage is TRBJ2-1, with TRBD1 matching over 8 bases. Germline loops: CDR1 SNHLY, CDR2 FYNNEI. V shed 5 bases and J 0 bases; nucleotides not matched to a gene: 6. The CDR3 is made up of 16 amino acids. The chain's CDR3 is CASSRRTGSSYNEQFF. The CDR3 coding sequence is TGTGCCAGCAGTAGGCGGACAGGGAGCTCCTACAATGAGCAGTTCTTC.

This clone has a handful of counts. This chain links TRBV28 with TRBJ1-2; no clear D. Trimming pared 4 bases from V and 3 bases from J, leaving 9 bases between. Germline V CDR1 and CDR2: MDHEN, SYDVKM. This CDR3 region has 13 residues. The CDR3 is CASSWEGDYGYTF. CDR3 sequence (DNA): TGTGCCAGCAGTTGGGAGGGAGACTATGGCTACACCTTC.